Presented here are 27 T cell receptor beta chains from one specimen sequenced in a study of beta chain features in type 1 diabetes. The entirety of the isolated RNA underwent reverse transcription, so expressed TCRB transcripts were sequenced. Sequencing used immunoSEQ multiplex PCR; TCRdb keeps in-frame clones, though not all of them. The top ten clones hold 0.02% to 0.03% of a sample with fewer than 900,000 clones, under 20% of them seen once. Sequences were obtained from naive CD4+ T cells from blood. These receptor sequences come from a woman aged 18-29 years in good health.

The chain is built from TRBV6-5 and TRBJ1-5; 9 bases map to TRBD1. There are 14 residues in the CDR3. V dropped 6 bases and J dropped 4; count of bases not matched to a gene: 4. Per the germline V gene, CDR1 is MNHEY and CDR2 is SVGAGI. This CDR3 reads CASSGTGPNQPQHF. The CDR3 DNA is TGTGCCAGCAGCGGGACAGGGCCAAATCAGCCCCAGCATTTT.

This clone was recorded a few times. The chain recombines TRBV4-3 with TRBJ2-7; 9 positions agree with TRBD2. Germline values: CDR1 LGHNA, CDR2 YSLEER. J was trimmed by 2 bases and V by 0 bases; bases with no gene match: 5. The CDR3 is 16 amino acids. The CDR3 DNA reads as TGCGCCAGCAGCCAAGATGTAGCGGGAGTCCCCTACGAGCAGTACTTC. Its translation is CASSQDVAGVPYEQYF.

The chain couples TRBV20-1 to TRBJ2-3, with D hard to call. The CDR3 has 11 residues. Trimming shortened V by 6 bases and J by 6 bases, and 10 bases separated the two germline ends. Germline CDR1 reads DFQATT; CDR2 reads SNEGSKA (reference sequence). The CDR3 here is CSAEPRDTQYF. CDR3 DNA: TGCAGTGCAGAGCCGCGGGATACGCAGTATTTT.

As regards this clone: Other DNA sequences in this specimen translate into the identical CDR3. The J gene is TRBJ2-5, the V gene TRBV9; D remains ambiguous. Germline loops: CDR1 SGDLS, CDR2 YYNGEE. Trimming stripped 5 bases from V and 4 bases from J, with 12 bases between. The CDR3 length is 13 residues. CDR3 in amino acids: CASSADLRETQYF. The CDR3 coding sequence is TGTGCCAGCAGTGCCGACCTCAGAGAGACCCAGTACTTC. Drawing the rest from reference TRBV9 and TRBJ2-5, the complete variable domain is DSGVTQTPKHLITATGQRVTLRCSPRSGDLSVYWYQQSLDQGLQFLIQYYNGEERAKGNILERFSAQQFPDLHSELNLSSLELGDSALYFCASSADLRETQYFGPGTRLLVL.

This clone was seen more than once but under ten times. This sequence joins TRBV5-1 and TRBJ2-5; D possibly corresponds to TRBD1 (5 bases). V lost 4 bases to trimming and J lost 5 bases, with 9 bases between them. The CDR3 is 12 amino acids. Germline CDR1 is SGHRS and CDR2 is YFSETQ. The CDR3 DNA reads TGCGCCAGCAGCCCGGCAGGGGAGACCCAGTACTTC. It yields the protein CASSPAGETQYF.

This clone was found a few times. V is TRBV29-1 and J is TRBJ2-7, with D perhaps matching TRBD1 or TRBD2 (5 bases each). This CDR3 spans 11 amino acids. Germline CDR1 is SQVTM and CDR2 is ANQGSEA. V lost 8 bases to trimming and J lost 4 bases, with 12 bases between them. CDR3 loop: CSIGTAYEQYF. The CDR3 DNA reads as TGCAGCATCGGGACGGCGTACGAGCAGTACTTC.

This clone was counted between two and nine times. The chain employs TRBV15 and TRBJ2-1; D might be TRBD2 (6 bases). Germline-derived CDR1 and CDR2 are LNHNV and YYDKDF (reference sequence). The length of the CDR3 is 15 residues. The V gene lost 0 bases and the J gene lost 7 bases, with 13 bases spanning the gap. The CDR3 DNA reads as TGTGCCACCAGCAGAGATTATCGGGGGAAGAATGAGCAGTTCTTC. Its translation is CATSRDYRGKNEQFF.

The gene calls are TRBV27 and TRBJ2-1, with 12 bases lining up with TRBD2. This CDR3 region has 16 residues. Losses at the gene ends were 3 bases for V and 10 bases for J; bases not matched to a gene: 10. Per germline, CDR1 MNHEY and CDR2 SMNVEV (reference sequence). The CDR3 DNA follows: TGTGCCAGCAGTTTCTCCCGACTAGCGGGAGTCCGGGAGCAGTTCTTC. Translating it yields CASSFSRLAGVREQFF.

The chain employs TRBV5-6 and TRBJ2-5; D could derive from TRBD1 or TRBD2 (5 bases each). Germline lookup yields CDR1 SGHDT and CDR2 YYEEEE. V was trimmed by 4 bases and J by 3 bases, leaving 13 bases between them. The CDR3 consists of 14 residues. The DNA of the CDR3 is TGTGCCAGCAGCATCAGGGACGGGGAAGAGACCCAGTACTTC. Its protein product is CASSIRDGEETQYF.

This clone was counted a few times. Other DNA sequences in the sample encode the same CDR3. The V and J genes are TRBV18 and TRBJ2-5; the D gene is possibly TRBD1 (6 bases). CDR3 length: 12 residues. Trimming shortened V by 5 bases and J by 2 bases, and 6 bases separated the two germline ends. The germline CDR1 and CDR2 sequences are KGHSH and LQKENI. CDR3: CASSGQQETQYF. In nucleotides, the CDR3 is TGTGCCAGCTCAGGACAGCAAGAGACCCAGTACTTC.

The rearrangement uses TRBV25-1 and TRBJ2-1, with 14 bases identical to TRBD2. Germline assignment: CDR1 MGHDK and CDR2 SYGVNS. Trimming at V came to 4 bases and at J to 7 bases, leaving 6 bases not matched to a gene. The length of the CDR3 is 16 residues. CDR3 nucleotide sequence: TGTGCCAGCAGTGCCCCCGGACTAGCGGGAGGTAATGAGCAGTTCTTC. It specifies CASSAPGLAGGNEQFF.

The chain links TRBV5-4 to TRBJ1-2, with D hard to call. Germline V lookup: CDR1 SGHNT, CDR2 YYREEE (reference sequence). Trimming stripped 2 bases from V and 2 bases from J, with 7 bases between. The CDR3 has 13 amino acids. This CDR3 reads CASSFGENYGYTF. In DNA, the CDR3 is TGTGCCAGCAGCTTCGGCGAAAACTATGGCTACACCTTC.

The CDR3: CASSRTSGDNEQFF. The CDR3 DNA reads as TGTGCCAGCTCCCGGACTAGCGGGGACAATGAGCAGTTCTTC. The chain recombines TRBV18 with TRBJ2-1; the match to TRBD2 covers 12 bases. J gave up 5 bases and V 6 bases, and 2 bases lay outside the gene matches. The CDR3 contains 14 residues. The germline V gene encodes CDR1 KGHSH and CDR2 LQKENI.

The V call is TRBV7-4, the J call TRBJ2-3; D call uncertain. Deletions cut 8 bases from V and 0 bases from J, with 6 bases between. The germline CDR1 and CDR2 sequences are SGHVT and SQSDAQ. The CDR3 spans 12 residues. The CDR3 here is CASRQSTDTQYF. For the CDR3, the DNA is TGTGCCAGCCGGCAGAGCACAGATACGCAGTATTTT.

The chain carries TRBV18 and TRBJ2-1; maybe TRBD1 (5 bases). The germline gives CDR1 KGHSH, CDR2 LQKENI. Deletions cut 3 bases from V and 3 bases from J, with 12 bases between. CDR3 length equals 15 residues. The CDR3 DNA reads as TGTGCCAGCTCACCCTTGGTGGGGCACTACAATGAGCAGTTCTTC. This sequence encodes CASSPLVGHYNEQFF.

This clone has more than one count but fewer than ten. The chain joins TRBV4-1 to TRBJ2-3; maybe TRBD2 (6 bases). Deletions cut 0 bases from V and 3 bases from J, with 7 bases between. CDR3 size: 14 residues. Looked up from germline, CDR1 is MGHRA and CDR2 is YSYEKL. CDR3 bases: TGCGCCAGCAGCCAAGATCGGGGGACAGATACGCAGTATTTT. This codes for CASSQDRGTDTQYF.

This clone was detected a few times. This rearrangement joins TRBV5-1 to TRBJ2-3; D ambiguous. Germline CDR1 reads SGHRS; CDR2 reads YFSETQ. V was shortened by 0 bases and J by 6 bases, with 8 bases between the two germline ends. There are 13 residues in the CDR3. CDR3 region: CASSLVPDDTQYF. The CDR3 nucleotides are TGCGCCAGCAGCTTGGTACCAGATGATACGCAGTATTTT. Complete variable domain (other parts from reference TRBV5-1 and TRBJ2-3): KAGVTQTPRYLIKTRGQQVTLSCSPISGHRSVSWYQQTPGQGLQFLFEYFSETQRNKGNFPGRFSGRQFSNSRSEMNVSTLELGDSALYLCASSLVPDDTQYFGPGTRLTVL.

The CDR3: CASSQDNVRGVRVSGQPQHF. CDR3 nucleotide sequence: TGTGCCAGCAGCCAAGATAACGTTCGGGGGGTGAGGGTGTCGGGACAGCCCCAGCATTTT. The chain carries TRBV14 and TRBJ1-5; D possibly corresponds to TRBD1 (5 bases). The CDR3 totals 20 residues. The germline V and J ends were trimmed by 0 bases and 7 bases, with 28 bases remaining between them. CDR1 and CDR2 from the germline V gene are SGHDN and FVKESK.

This chain links TRBV4-3 with TRBJ1-3; maybe TRBD1 (5 bases). The CDR3 totals 16 residues. Germline V gene sequence: CDR1 LGHNA, CDR2 YSLEER. V lost 4 bases and J 0 bases, leaving 13 bases between the germline ends. CDR3 region: CASSLGDASSGNTIYF. CDR3 nucleotides: TGCGCCAGCAGCCTGGGGGATGCGAGCTCTGGAAACACCATATATTTT.

This chain joins TRBV27 and TRBJ2-7, with D perhaps matching TRBD1 (6 bases). V lost 3 bases to trimming and J lost 3 bases, with 15 bases between them. Germline CDR1 and CDR2: MNHEY and SMNVEV (reference sequence). There are 15 residues in the CDR3. CDR3 nucleotides: TGTGCCAGCAGTTTGATGCCAGGGGAGAACTACGAGCAGTACTTC. It specifies CASSLMPGENYEQYF.

The chain is built from TRBV7-2 and TRBJ2-7; D might be TRBD1 or TRBD2, each matching 5 bases. Trimming stripped 3 bases from V and 3 bases from J, with 15 bases between. CDR1 and CDR2 from the germline V gene are SGHTA and FQGNSA. This CDR3 spans 15 amino acids. The CDR3 sequence is CASSFQEGSLYEQYF. The CDR3 region has the DNA TGTGCCAGCAGCTTTCAAGAGGGGTCCCTCTACGAGCAGTACTTC.

The V gene is TRBV18, the J gene TRBJ2-7; D gene uncertain. The CDR3 loop spans 12 amino acids. CDR1 is KGHSH and CDR2 is LQKENI in the germline V gene. V was pared by 3 bases and J by 2 bases, with 5 bases between. The CDR3 nucleotides are TGTGCCAGCTCACCGGTTCCCTACGAGCAGTACTTC. It specifies CASSPVPYEQYF.

In its sample, this clone was seen once. The chain employs TRBV6-4 and TRBJ2-6; the match to TRBD1 covers 7 bases. CDR1 is MRHNA, CDR2 SNTAGT, per germline. The CDR3 is 15 residues long. V shed 6 bases and J 2 bases; nucleotides not matched to a gene: 4. CDR3 DNA: TGTGCCAGCAGCACGACAGGGCCTGGGGCCAACGTCCTGACTTTC. Translated, it gives CASSTTGPGANVLTF.

The chain uses TRBV7-8 and TRBJ2-7, with TRBD2 matching over 8 bases. Germline V gives CDR1 SGHVS, CDR2 FQNEAQ. The CDR3 length is 15 residues. V lost 4 bases to trimming and J lost 1 base; unmatched junction nucleotides: 6. CDR3: CASSYTGGRSYEQYF. The CDR3 nucleotides read TGTGCCAGCAGCTACACGGGAGGGCGGTCCTACGAGCAGTACTTC.

The genes are TRBV19 and TRBJ2-6; 7 bases align to TRBD1. This CDR3 is built from 17 residues. Germline V lookup: CDR1 LNHDA, CDR2 SQIVND (reference sequence). The junction had 11 bases not matched to a gene; V was cut back by 6 bases and J by 3 bases. The CDR3 DNA follows: TGTGCCAGTAGCCCTCGACAGGGTTTAGGTGGGGCCAACGTCCTGACTTTC. Translating it yields CASSPRQGLGGANVLTF.

V gene TRBV5-5 combines with J gene TRBJ2-3; D is unresolved. V was pared by 1 base and J by 2 bases, with 8 bases between. CDR1 SGHKS and CDR2 YYEKEE come from the germline V gene (reference sequence). This CDR3 region has 14 residues. The CDR3 sequence is CASSLRPTTDTQYF. Written as DNA, the CDR3 is TGTGCCAGCAGCTTGCGACCAACCACAGATACGCAGTATTTT.

This clone was observed a few times. The chain couples TRBV18 to TRBJ2-7; a possible D gene is TRBD1 (5 bases). The ends were cut back, 4 bases at V and 4 bases at J, with 17 bases in the middle. The V gene's germline CDR1 is KGHSH and CDR2 LQKENI. There are 15 residues in the CDR3. DNA of the CDR3: TGTGCCAGCTCACTAGGACCGCAGGGTTGGTACGAGCAGTACTTC. Translation: CASSLGPQGWYEQYF.